This T cell receptor beta chain appears in the sequencing data of a study of blood T cell repertoires in COVID-19. Sequencing used immunoSEQ multiplex PCR; TCRdb keeps in-frame clones, though not all of them. The table has 150,000 to 200,000 clones, more than 75% seen once. The CDR3 has 11 amino acids. The ends were cut back, 8 bases at V and 9 bases at J, with 11 bases in the middle. The germline gives CDR1 MGHRA, CDR2 YSYEKL. The clonotype comes from a human donor with acute COVID-19. The donor label of this sample is uncertain. Sequenced: PBMCs or T cells enriched from blood (not recorded which). The chain employs TRBV4-1 and TRBJ2-1; possibly TRBD2 for D (6 bases). CDR3 nucleotide sequence: TGCGCCAGCTTAGCGGACGGTGAGCAGTTCTTC. This codes for CASLADGEQFF.